The T cell receptor (beta chain) under discussion was sequenced for a study of T cell repertoires in cytomegalovirus infection. Whole-study results and caveats: HLA-C-restricted CMV clonotypes gave the most frequent clonotype in two of eight donors.

The germline CDR1 and CDR2 sequences are SGHRS and YFSETQ. Trimming removed 4 bases from V and 1 base from J, with 11 bases in between. The CDR3 is 14 amino acids. TCRdb called the reads again in MiXCR, with one record for every CDR3 protein. The sample lists approximately 400,000 distinct CDR3 sequences, about 33% occurring once. As to this clonotype: The target antigen is unknown.

The chain links TRBV5-1 to TRBJ2-5; D is undetermined. The TCR comes from a human donor in good health (CMV status not recorded). Some clones in this sample may be carry-over from other donors' samples. The sample comprised PBMCs. This chain's CDR3 is CASSPLGFQETQYF. The CDR3 DNA reads as TGCGCCAGCAGCCCCTTAGGTTTCCAAGAGACCCAGTACTTC.